These 14 T cell receptor beta chains originate from one sample sequenced in a study of T cell responses to AZD1222 COVID-19 vaccine. This table comes from immunoSEQ multiplex PCR, and its TCRdb copy is limited to in-frame clones, with some not included. The table has tens of thousands of clones, 75% to 90% seen once; the top ten hold about 7%. Source: peripheral blood, taken 28 days after the second AZD1222 dose. Receptors were obtained from an adult who received the AZD1222 COVID-19 vaccine.

The chain couples TRBV6-6 to TRBJ1-6, with D possibly matching TRBD1 (6 bases). CDR1 MNHNY and CDR2 SVGAGI come from the germline V gene (reference sequence). Between the trimmed V and J ends, which lost 5 bases and 0 bases, there was a span of 23 bases. The CDR3 is 20 amino acids. The CDR3 spells CASSPQELDRRLSYNSPLHF. The CDR3 nucleotides are TGTGCCAGCAGTCCCCAAGAACTAGACAGGCGACTCTCCTATAATTCACCCCTCCACTTT.

The chain is built from TRBV6-2 or TRBV6-3 and TRBJ2-7; D unclear. V was cut by 2 bases and J by 3 bases, with 8 bases left in between. The CDR3 totals 13 residues. From germline, CDR1 is MNHEY and CDR2 SVGEGT. This chain's CDR3 is CASSYEDDYEQYF. CDR3 nucleotides: TGTGCCAGCAGTTACGAGGATGACTACGAGCAGTACTTC.

The CDR3 coding sequence is TGTGCCATCAGTGACCAGCCTTCTCGGGGGCCAGATACGCAGTATTTT. Translated, it gives CAISDQPSRGPDTQYF. V is TRBV10-3 and J is TRBJ2-3; D is perhaps TRBD1 or TRBD2 (6 bases each). Germline CDR1 is ENHRY and CDR2 is SYGVKD. CDR3 length: 16 residues. V was clipped by 3 bases and J by 4 bases, with 17 bases between them.

The rearrangement links TRBV5-1 to TRBJ1-1; TRBD1 might be the D (5 bases). The germline CDR1 and CDR2 sequences are SGHRS and YFSETQ. V dropped 4 bases and J dropped 0 bases, with 10 bases sitting between them. The CDR3 spans 14 residues. The CDR3 DNA reads TGCGCCAGCAGCACCGGGACGGTGAACACTGAAGCTTTCTTT. This codes for CASSTGTVNTEAFF. The complete variable domain, with remaining parts taken from reference TRBV5-1 and TRBJ1-1, reads KAGVTQTPRYLIKTRGQQVTLSCSPISGHRSVSWYQQTPGQGLQFLFEYFSETQRNKGNFPGRFSGRQFSNSRSEMNVSTLELGDSALYLCASSTGTVNTEAFFGQGTRLTVV.

The CDR3 region has the DNA TGTGCCAGCAGCTCCTATGGACAGGAGCAGTTCTTC. Its translation is CASSSYGQEQFF. V is TRBV7-6 and J is TRBJ2-1, with D tentatively TRBD1 (6 bases). Trimming removed 4 bases from V and 10 bases from J, with 11 bases in between. Germline CDR1 reads SGHVS; CDR2 reads FNYEAQ. The length of the CDR3 is 12 residues. The whole variable domain, filled in from reference TRBV7-6 and TRBJ2-1, reads GAGVSQSPRYKVTKRGQDVALRCDPISGHVSLYWYRQALGQGPEFLTYFNYEAQQDKSGLPNDRFSAERPEGSISTLTIQRTEQRDSAMYRCASSSYGQEQFFGPGTRLTVL.

V and J are TRBV10-3 and TRBJ2-3, with TRBD2 matching over 13 bases. The length of the CDR3 is 17 residues. V dropped 0 bases and J dropped 4; count of bases not matched to a gene: 4. Germline V gives CDR1 ENHRY, CDR2 SYGVKD. The CDR3 sequence: CAISESLAGGSADTQYF. For the CDR3, the DNA is TGTGCCATCAGTGAGTCACTAGCGGGGGGGAGCGCAGATACGCAGTATTTT.

The chain has TRBV28 and TRBJ1-2; D gene ambiguous. Trimming removed 2 bases at V and 6 bases at J, with 13 bases between. Per germline, CDR1 MDHEN and CDR2 SYDVKM. CDR3 length: 14 residues. Here the CDR3 DNA reads TGTGCCAGCAGTTTAGGAGGTCAACGGGATGGCTACACCTTC. Translation: CASSLGGQRDGYTF.

This chain links TRBV7-2 with TRBJ2-5, with D tentatively TRBD1 (6 bases). From germline, CDR1 is SGHTA and CDR2 FQGNSA. This CDR3 is built from 15 residues. Trimming took 7 bases from V and 5 from J, leaving 20 bases between them. CDR3: CASTQMGALGETQYF. The DNA of the CDR3 is TGTGCCAGCACTCAGATGGGGGCGCTGGGGGAGACCCAGTACTTC. The entire variable domain, with the rest obtained from reference TRBV7-2 and TRBJ2-5, is as follows: GAGVSQSPSNKVTEKGKDVELRCDPISGHTALYWYRQSLGQGLEFLIYFQGNSAPDKSGLPSDRFSAERTGGSVSTLTIQRTQQEDSAVYLCASTQMGALGETQYFGPGTRLLVL.

This clone was counted between two and nine times. The V call is TRBV29-1, the J call TRBJ2-5; D is undetermined. CDR1 is SQVTM, CDR2 ANQGSEA, per germline. V was cut by 7 bases and J by 3 bases, with 9 bases left in between. This CDR3 has 11 amino acids. The CDR3 loop reads CSAEFEETQYF. CDR3 sequence (DNA): TGCAGCGCCGAATTCGAAGAGACCCAGTACTTC.

CDR3 sequence (DNA): TGTGCCAGCAGCCGGAGGGGGATTAGTGGCTACACCTTC. Translation gives CASSRRGISGYTF. This chain uses TRBV7-9 with TRBJ1-2; maybe TRBD1 (6 bases). The ends were cut back, 5 bases at V and 7 bases at J, with 14 bases in the middle. Germline V gives CDR1 SEHNR, CDR2 FQNEAQ (reference sequence). The CDR3 consists of 13 residues.

This clone was counted between two and nine times. The gene calls are TRBV28 and TRBJ1-2; D unclear. Trimming took off 7 bases at V and 0 bases at J, with 3 bases between the two ends. The V gene's germline CDR1 is MDHEN and CDR2 SYDVKM. The CDR3 covers 11 residues. The CDR3 reads CASTSNYGYTF. CDR3 bases: TGTGCCAGCACCTCTAACTATGGCTACACCTTC.

V and J are TRBV28 and TRBJ1-2, with D possibly TRBD1 on 6 matching bases. CDR1 is MDHEN, CDR2 SYDVKM, per germline. The V and J ends lost 4 bases and 5 bases respectively, with 17 bases between them. The CDR3 runs to 15 residues. This chain's CDR3 is CASSSPRGGRYGYTF. The CDR3 DNA reads TGTGCCAGCAGTTCCCCGAGGGGGGGCAGGTATGGCTACACCTTC.

V is TRBV18 and J is TRBJ1-5; perhaps TRBD1 as D (5 bases). The V and J ends lost 1 base and 6 bases respectively, with 16 bases between them. CDR3 length: 16 residues. CDR1 and CDR2 from the germline V gene are KGHSH and LQKENI. The CDR3 spells CASSPQLQGGTQPQHF. CDR3 coding DNA: TGTGCCAGCTCACCACAACTGCAGGGAGGGACTCAGCCCCAGCATTTT. The complete variable domain, with remaining parts taken from reference TRBV18 and TRBJ1-5, reads NAGVMQNPRHLVRRRGQEARLRCSPMKGHSHVYWYRQLPEEGLKFMVYLQKENIIDESGMPKERFSAEFPKEGPSILRIQQVVRGDSAAYFCASSPQLQGGTQPQHFGDGTRLSIL.

This clone was found a few times. The genes are TRBV6-5 and TRBJ1-1; D remains unclear. The CDR3 spans 14 residues. Deletions cut 7 bases from V and 2 bases from J, with 14 bases between. Germline values: CDR1 MNHEY, CDR2 SVGAGI. CDR3 DNA sequence: TGTGCCAGCACCACAGATAGTACCAACACTGAAGCTTTCTTT. Its protein is CASTTDSTNTEAFF.